This T cell receptor (beta chain) was obtained from a study of T cell responses to AZD1222 COVID-19 vaccine. Overall study results and limits: The donors showed a predominance of white British ancestry and of females, with possible underestimation of clonal diversity. Of spike-specific TCRs, nearly half reportedly target regions left unmutated in variants.

Generated by immunoSEQ multiplex PCR, the TCRdb table keeps only in-frame clones and is missing some. The sample holds 100,000 to 150,000 clones; roughly 88% are singletons and the top ten take approximately 8%. The junction had 13 bases not matched to a gene; V was cut back by 3 bases and J by 4 bases. The CDR3 is made up of 17 amino acids. CDR1 SGHNT and CDR2 YYREEE come from the germline V gene (reference sequence). Regarding this clone: Antigen: not known.

The chain carries TRBV5-4 and TRBJ2-1, with 7 bases lining up with TRBD2. This specimen was peripheral blood, taken on day 0 of AZD1222 vaccination. This TCR came from an adult in good health. The CDR3, as DNA: TGTGCCAGCAGCTACACCGGGACTATTAAGTCGTACAATGAGCAGTTCTTC. Translated: CASSYTGTIKSYNEQFF. The whole variable domain, remainder taken from reference TRBV5-4 and TRBJ2-1, is ETGVTQSPTHLIKTRGQQVTLRCSSQSGHNTVSWYQQALGQGPQFIFQYYREEENGRGNFPPRFSGLQFPNYSSELNVNALELDDSALYLCASSYTGTIKSYNEQFFGPGTRLTVL.